This TCR beta chain was recovered during a study of shared clonotypes between healthy human individuals. V was clipped by 2 bases and J by 1 base, with 11 bases between them. The CDR3 has 14 amino acids. Germline CDR1 is GTSNPN and CDR2 is SVGIG (reference sequence). Sequencing used immunoSEQ multiplex PCR; TCRdb keeps in-frame clones, though not all of them. The table records about 1.1 million clones, roughly 80% of them present only once. This receptor was identified in a man in his late teens or twenties in good health. Some clones in this sample may be carry-over from other donors' samples. V is TRBV30 and J is TRBJ2-5; weak D call: TRBD2 (5 bases). Sequencing was performed on memory CD4+ T cells from PBMCs. The subset is: CD45RA-negative fraction. Here the CDR3 reads CAWSPGWLQETQYF. In DNA form, the CDR3 reads TGTGCCTGGAGTCCGGGGTGGCTCCAAGAGACCCAGTACTTC.